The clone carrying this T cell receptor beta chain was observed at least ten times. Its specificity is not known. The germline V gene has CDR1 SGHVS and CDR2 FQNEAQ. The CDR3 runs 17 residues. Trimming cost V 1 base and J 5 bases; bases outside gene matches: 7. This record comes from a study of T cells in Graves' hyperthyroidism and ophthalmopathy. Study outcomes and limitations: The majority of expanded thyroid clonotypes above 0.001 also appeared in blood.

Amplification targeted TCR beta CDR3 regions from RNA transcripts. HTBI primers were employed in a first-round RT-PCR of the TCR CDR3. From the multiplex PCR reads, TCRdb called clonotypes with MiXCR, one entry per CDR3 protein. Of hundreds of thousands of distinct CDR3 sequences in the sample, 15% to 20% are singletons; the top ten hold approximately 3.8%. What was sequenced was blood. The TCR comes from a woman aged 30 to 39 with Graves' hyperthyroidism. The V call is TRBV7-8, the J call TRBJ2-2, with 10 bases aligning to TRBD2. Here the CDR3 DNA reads TGTGCCAGCAGCTTAGGTTCTAGCGGGAGTAGGACCGGGGAGCTGTTTTTT. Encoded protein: CASSLGSSGSRTGELFF.